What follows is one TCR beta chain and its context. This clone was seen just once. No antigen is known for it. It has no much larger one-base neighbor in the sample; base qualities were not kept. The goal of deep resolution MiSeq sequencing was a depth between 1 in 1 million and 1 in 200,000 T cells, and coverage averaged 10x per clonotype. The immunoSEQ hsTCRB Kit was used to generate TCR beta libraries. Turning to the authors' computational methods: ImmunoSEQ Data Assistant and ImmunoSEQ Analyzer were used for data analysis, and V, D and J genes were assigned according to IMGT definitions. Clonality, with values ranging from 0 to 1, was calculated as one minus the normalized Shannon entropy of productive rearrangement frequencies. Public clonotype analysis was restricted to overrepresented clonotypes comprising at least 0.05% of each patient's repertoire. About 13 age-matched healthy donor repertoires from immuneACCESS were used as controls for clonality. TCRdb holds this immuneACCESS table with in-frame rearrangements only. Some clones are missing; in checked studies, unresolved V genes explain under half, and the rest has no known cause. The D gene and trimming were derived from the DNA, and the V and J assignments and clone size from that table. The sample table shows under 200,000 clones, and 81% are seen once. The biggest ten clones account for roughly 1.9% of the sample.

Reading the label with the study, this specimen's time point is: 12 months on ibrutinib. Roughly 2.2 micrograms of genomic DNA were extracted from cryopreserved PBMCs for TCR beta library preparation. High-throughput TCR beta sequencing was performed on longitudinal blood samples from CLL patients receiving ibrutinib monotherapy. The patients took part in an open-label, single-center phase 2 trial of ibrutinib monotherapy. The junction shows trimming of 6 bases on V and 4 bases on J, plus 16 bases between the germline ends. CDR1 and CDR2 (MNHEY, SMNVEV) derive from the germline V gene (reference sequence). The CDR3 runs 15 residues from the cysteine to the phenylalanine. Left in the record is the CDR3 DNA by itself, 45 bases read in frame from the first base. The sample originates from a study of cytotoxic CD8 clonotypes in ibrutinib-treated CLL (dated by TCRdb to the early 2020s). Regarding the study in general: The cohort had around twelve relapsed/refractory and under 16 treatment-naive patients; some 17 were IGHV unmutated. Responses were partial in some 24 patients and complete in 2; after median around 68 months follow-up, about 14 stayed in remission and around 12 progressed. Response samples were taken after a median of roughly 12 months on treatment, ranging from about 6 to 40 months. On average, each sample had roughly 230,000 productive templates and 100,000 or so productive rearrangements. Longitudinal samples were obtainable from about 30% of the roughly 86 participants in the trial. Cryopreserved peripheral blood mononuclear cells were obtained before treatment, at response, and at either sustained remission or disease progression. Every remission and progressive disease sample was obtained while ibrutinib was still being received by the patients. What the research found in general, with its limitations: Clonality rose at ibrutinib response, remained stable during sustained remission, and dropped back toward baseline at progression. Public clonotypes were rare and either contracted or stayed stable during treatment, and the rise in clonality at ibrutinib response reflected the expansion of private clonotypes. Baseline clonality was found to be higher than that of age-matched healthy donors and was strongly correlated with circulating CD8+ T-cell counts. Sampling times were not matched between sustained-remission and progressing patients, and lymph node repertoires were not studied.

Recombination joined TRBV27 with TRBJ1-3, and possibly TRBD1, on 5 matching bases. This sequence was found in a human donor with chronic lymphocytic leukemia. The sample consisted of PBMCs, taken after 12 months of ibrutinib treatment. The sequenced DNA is TGTGCCAGCAGACTTAGTGGGGGTCCGGGAAACACCATATATTTT. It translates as CASRLSGGPGNTIYF.